The clone carrying this T cell receptor beta chain was detected ten times or more. The record originates from a study of neurological immune-mediated disorders. The CDR3 is made up of 14 amino acids. Unmatched junction bases numbered 3, after V lost 1 base and J lost 7 bases. The V gene's germline CDR1 is MNHEY and CDR2 SVGEGT. TCRdb re-called the 5' RACE reads through MiXCR, storing one row per CDR3 protein. The sample has some 33,000 distinct CDR3 sequences, approximately 1.6% seen once. This sequence was found in a woman in her 30s with multiple sclerosis. The sample consisted of PBMCs. The chain links TRBV6-2 or TRBV6-3 to TRBJ2-1; TRBD2 agrees at 8 bases. CDR3 bases: TGTGCCAGCAGTTACTGGCTAGCGGGTAATGAGCAGTTCTTC. The encoded protein is CASSYWLAGNEQFF.